The 19 T cell receptor beta chains listed next were all sequenced from one sample in a study of blood T cell repertoires in COVID-19. Profiling relied on immunoSEQ multiplex PCR, and the TCRdb table lists in-frame clones only, not all of them. The repertoire holds about 250,000 clones, with approximately 83% as singletons. The sample was peripheral blood. These receptors all stem from a man older than 75 with acute or convalescent COVID-19.

The V and J genes are TRBV5-1 and TRBJ2-1; 9 bases align to TRBD1. Unmatched junction bases numbered 6, after V lost 5 bases and J lost 0 bases. This CDR3 has 16 residues. The germline gives CDR1 SGHRS, CDR2 YFSETQ. This CDR3 is CASSSLTGGSYNEQFF. CDR3 nucleotides: TGCGCCAGCAGTTCCCTGACAGGGGGCTCCTACAATGAGCAGTTCTTC.

The chain links TRBV10-3 to TRBJ2-3; TRBD2 matches at 8 bases. Trimming cost V 6 bases and J 3 bases; bases outside gene matches: 5. Looked up from germline, CDR1 is ENHRY and CDR2 is SYGVKD. The CDR3 covers 14 residues. In nucleotides, the CDR3 is TGTGCCATCAGCCCGGGACTAGTAACAGATACGCAGTATTTT. Residues: CAISPGLVTDTQYF.

The chain has TRBV3-1 (or the pseudogene TRBV3-2) and TRBJ1-2, with TRBD1 as a possible D gene (5 bases). Germline V gene lookup returns CDR1 LGHDT and CDR2 YNNKEL (reference sequence). The CDR3 totals 14 residues. V dropped 2 bases and J dropped 4 bases, with 11 bases sitting between them. The CDR3 is CASSQQGYAYGYTF. CDR3 in DNA: TGTGCCAGCAGCCAACAGGGTTATGCCTATGGCTACACCTTC.

This clone has only a few counts. The V and J genes are TRBV2 and TRBJ2-7; 11 bases map to TRBD2. J gave up 2 bases and V 5 bases, and 5 bases lay outside the gene matches. This CDR3 contains 15 residues. Per germline, CDR1 SNHLY and CDR2 FYNNEI. The CDR3 reads CASSYPTSGAYEQYF. In nucleotides, the CDR3 is TGTGCCAGCAGTTACCCGACTAGCGGGGCCTACGAGCAGTACTTC.

CDR3 coding DNA: TGCAGCGGGGATAACAGGGGATGCAATCAGCCCCAGCATTTT. Its protein product is CSGDNRGCNQPQHF. This chain joins TRBV29-1 and TRBJ1-5; the match to TRBD1 covers 7 bases. Germline values: CDR1 SQVTM, CDR2 ANQGSEA. The CDR3 loop spans 14 amino acids. After removal of 7 bases from V and 2 bases from J, the junction contained 8 bases not matched to a gene.

The V and J genes are TRBV5-6 and TRBJ2-4, with 7 nucleotides matching TRBD1. Germline V gene lookup returns CDR1 SGHDT and CDR2 YYEEEE. V was pared by 4 bases and J by 0 bases, with 7 bases of the junction left unmatched. The CDR3 has 16 amino acids. The CDR3 nucleotides read TGTGCCAGCAGCACCGGGACAGTCCTAGCCAAAAACATTCAGTACTTC. This encodes CASSTGTVLAKNIQYF.

The genes are TRBV28 and TRBJ1-5; TRBD1 is a possible D gene (5 bases). CDR1 and CDR2 (germline): MDHEN, SYDVKM. The CDR3 totals 15 residues. Trimming removed 3 bases at V and 4 bases at J, with 13 bases between. Here the CDR3 reads CASSLGREWNQPQHF. CDR3 coding DNA: TGTGCCAGCAGTTTGGGACGGGAGTGGAATCAGCCCCAGCATTTT.

The chain carries TRBV19 and TRBJ2-7; 10 bases match TRBD2. CDR1 and CDR2 from the germline V gene are LNHDA and SQIVND (reference sequence). V lost 7 bases, J lost 3 bases, and 9 bases stayed unmatched. The length of the CDR3 is 15 residues. For the CDR3, the DNA is TGTGCCAGTAAGAACCAGGCTAGCGGGAGCTACGAGCAGTACTTC. Its protein is CASKNQASGSYEQYF.

This clone occurred once. V usage is TRBV11-1 and J usage is TRBJ2-1, with 8 bases identical to TRBD2. In germline, CDR1 is SGHAT, CDR2 FQDESV (reference sequence). Germline trimming cut 0 bases from V and 7 bases from J; bases unmatched to any gene: 8. The CDR3 spans 16 residues. The CDR3 sequence: CASSLAGQRELNEQFF. The CDR3 DNA reads TGTGCCAGCAGCTTAGCGGGCCAGCGGGAGTTAAATGAGCAGTTCTTC.

This clone was recorded once. The gene calls are TRBV30 and TRBJ2-3; 7 bases match TRBD1. After removal of 0 bases from V and 7 bases from J, the junction contained 1 base not matched to a gene. The CDR3 has 12 residues. CDR1 is GTSNPN, CDR2 SVGIG, per germline (reference sequence). CDR3 protein: CAWSVRGHTQYF. CDR3 nucleotides: TGTGCCTGGAGTGTAAGGGGGCATACGCAGTATTTT.

The chain is built from TRBV6-5 and TRBJ1-1, with a tentative D call TRBD1 (5 bases). Germline values: CDR1 MNHEY, CDR2 SVGAGI. The CDR3 sequence is 13 residues long. Trimming took off 3 bases at V and 8 bases at J, with 13 bases between the two ends. The CDR3 DNA is TGTGCCAGCAGTTATTATGGGGGAGGGGAAGCTTTCTTT. Translation: CASSYYGGGEAFF.

This CDR3 reads CASRMGSGIIANYGYTF. CDR3 in DNA: TGTGCCAGCAGGATGGGGAGCGGAATCATAGCTAACTATGGCTACACCTTC. This chain uses TRBV27 with TRBJ1-2; no definite D call. Trimming stripped 6 bases from V and 0 bases from J, with 20 bases between. Germline V lookup: CDR1 MNHEY, CDR2 SMNVEV (reference sequence). The CDR3 contains 17 residues.

The chain combines TRBV7-3 with TRBJ2-3; D remains unclear. V lost 4 bases and J 4 bases, leaving 12 bases between the germline ends. Germline assignment: CDR1 SGHTA and CDR2 FQGTGA. The length of the CDR3 is 14 residues. The CDR3 region has the DNA TGTGCCAGCAGCTCGGGTGGTCTAGCAGATACGCAGTATTTT. Translating gives CASSSGGLADTQYF.

The gene calls are TRBV19 and TRBJ2-3; D perhaps matches TRBD1 (6 bases). V gave up 3 bases and J gave up 3 bases, with 13 bases separating them. The CDR3 is made up of 15 amino acids. Germline V gene lookup returns CDR1 LNHDA and CDR2 SQIVND (reference sequence). CDR3 bases: TGTGCCAGTAGTATGGGGCACAGGGTAACAGATACGCAGTATTTT. Amino acid sequence: CASSMGHRVTDTQYF.

The chain has TRBV18 and TRBJ2-5; 13 positions agree with TRBD2. Germline V gene sequence: CDR1 KGHSH, CDR2 LQKENI. This CDR3 is built from 17 residues. Trimming at V came to 3 bases and at J to 6 bases, leaving 10 bases not matched to a gene. In DNA, the CDR3 is TGTGCCAGCTCACCTACTAGCGGGAGGGCCATGATGAAGACCCAGTACTTC. This sequence encodes CASSPTSGRAMMKTQYF.

The rearrangement joins TRBV2 to TRBJ1-1; 8 bases align to TRBD1. Trimming cost V 7 bases and J 2 bases; bases outside gene matches: 12. The CDR3 is 16 residues long. Germline V gives CDR1 SNHLY, CDR2 FYNNEI. The CDR3 loop reads CASILAHRGYNTEAFF. The DNA for the CDR3 is TGTGCCAGCATTCTCGCCCACAGGGGGTATAACACTGAAGCTTTCTTT.

V and J are TRBV3-1 (or the pseudogene TRBV3-2) and TRBJ2-7, with TRBD1 matching 10 bases. This CDR3 has 17 amino acids. Germline loops: CDR1 LGHDT, CDR2 YNNKEL (reference sequence). Unmatched junction bases numbered 9, after V lost 1 base and J lost 3 bases. In DNA form, the CDR3 reads TGTGCCAGCAGCCAAGTAGGACCGGGACAGGGGCACTACGAGCAGTACTTC. Protein product: CASSQVGPGQGHYEQYF.

This chain links TRBV15 with TRBJ1-5; 8 bases match TRBD1. CDR1 is LNHNV, CDR2 YYDKDF, per germline (reference sequence). The CDR3 has 15 residues. V trimming: 6 bases; J trimming: 7 bases; junction bases outside the gene matches: 11. The CDR3 DNA reads TGTGCCACCAGGCTTCGGGCAGGGGGCAGGCAGCCCCAGCATTTT. Translation: CATRLRAGGRQPQHF.

The chain combines TRBV7-9 with TRBJ1-4, with 8 bases that match TRBD1. CDR3 size: 18 residues. Germline V gene data show CDR1 as SEHNR and CDR2 as FQNEAQ (reference sequence). With V trimmed by 2 bases and J by 0 bases, 8 bases remained unmatched. The CDR3 is CASSLSRAGGPTNEKLFF. In nucleotides, the CDR3 is TGTGCCAGCAGCTTAAGTCGGGCAGGGGGCCCAACTAATGAAAAACTGTTTTTT.